What follows describes a single TCR beta chain. This clone was detected only once. The specificity of this receptor is unknown. No much larger clone exists at a distance of one base, and base qualities are not known. The library was produced with the immunoSEQ multiplex PCR assay. The study's own analysis went as follows. During preprocessing, nonproductive sequences were removed, as were CDR3s that did not start with C, did not end with F or W, or were shorter than 7 amino acids. The MANAFEST web app identified antigen-specific clonotypes based on expansion compared with the reference and other culture wells. A clone was considered positive if the clone showed significant expansion compared with the reference culture in 2 of 3 replicate wells at an FDR below 0.05. A further requirement for positive clones was significant expansion compared with all other tandem wells, along with an odds ratio above 5. Pairwise Levenshtein distance, computed with the stringdist R package after three terminal residues were trimmed from each end, was used as the measure of CDR3 homology. In its TCRdb copy, this immuneACCESS table keeps in-frame sequences only and misses some clones. Where compared with another copy, unresolved V genes explain less than half of these, and the others have no known cause. The DNA gave D and trimming, while V, J and clone size come from that table. For this sample the table gives more than 20,000 clones, of which more than 60% were detected only once. The top ten hold under 11% of the sample.

The data are from a study of CD4 T cells in relation to SARS-CoV-2 and coronaviruses (dated by TCRdb to the early 2020s). As for the study more broadly: The ViraFEST assay cultured PBMCs with antigen for around nine days, then sequenced TCR beta CDR3s to find antigen-specific clonal expansions. At the level of individual TCR clonotypes, the study evaluated whether memory CD4+ T cells crossreact between the spike proteins of SARS-CoV-2 and those of common cold coronaviruses. The Adaptive Biotechnologies TCR-sequencing kit was used to sequence samples from three pre-COVID donors and the naive versus memory experiments, whereas other data were Illumina-based. HLA restriction was mapped for shared crossreactive spike epitopes using patient-derived lymphoblastoid cell lines. A different TCR-beta assay, based on Illumina, was used to sequence expansion assays from other donors in the study. An HIV-1 Nef peptide pool or a no-peptide culture served as the negative reference condition.

Findings and caveats that apply to the study as a whole: Pre-pandemic and post-infection samples were not both contributed by any donor, so tracing of the source of pre-existing responses was limited. In approximately 65% of donors, memory CD4+ clonotypes turned up that crossrecognized SARS-CoV-2 and at least one common cold coronavirus spike. Since the crossreactivity analysis centred on spike protein, crossreactivity against other viral proteins was not assessed. Significantly weaker SARS-CoV-2-driven expansion was shown by crossreactive clones than by monoreactive clones, consistent with antigenic imprinting. Small numbers of patients and of tested TCRs limited the study.

CD4+ T cells from unexposed donors were collected before the COVID-19 pandemic (2011-2018). After 10 to 11 days of culture, CD4+ T cells were isolated with the EasySep CD4+ T cell isolation kit. As cell number allowed, CD4+ T cells from unexposed donors were tested for reactivity to SARS-CoV-2 S and N and to four common cold coronavirus spike pools. Each well received approximately 2 million PBMCs, cultured in IMDM supplemented with around 5% human AB serum and roughly 9.5 IU/ml IL-2. Half of the culture medium was replaced with fresh IL-2-containing medium on days 3 and 7. Each peptide culture condition was generally run in triplicate replicate wells. Leukapheresis product for the unexposed donors was bought commercially. Ficoll-Paque PLUS gradient centrifugation was used to isolate PBMCs from leukapheresis product or whole blood. PBMCs were either cryopreserved at -140 degrees C or used fresh in the expansion assay. The QIAamp Micro DNA Kit was used to extract genomic DNA from the CD4+ T cells.

V loses 2 bases of germline sequence and J loses 4 bases, and the interval between the two ends is 20 bases. The CDR1 and CDR2 encoded by the germline V gene are KGHSH and LQKENI. Its CDR3 holds 17 amino acids, cysteine through phenylalanine. Only the CDR3 region is kept as DNA, spanning 51 bases read in frame from base 1. This TCR derives from a human donor in good health. Recombination linked TRBV18 to TRBJ2-5; the D gene is possibly TRBD1 or TRBD2, each agreeing over 5 bases. Sequencing used CD4+ T cells from PBMCs, cultured in vitro. The CDR3 here reads CASSPSSGARVGETQYF. In nucleotide form, the sequence is TGTGCCAGCTCACCAAGCTCTGGGGCGAGGGTCGGAGAGACCCAGTACTTC.